Listed below are T cell receptor beta chains from one sample, sequenced in a study of tumor-infiltrating lymphocytes in oesophageal squamous cell carcinoma. TCRdb independently ran MiXCR on the PCR reads; one entry per CDR3 protein. This sample yields about 14,000 distinct CDR3 sequences, of which 46% are seen a single time; approximately 46% belongs to the top ten. Sequencing was performed on blood. The origin of the receptors is a male donor with esophageal squamous cell carcinoma. Both conserved end residues are part of each CDR3. Each record gives: V gene, clone size, D gene, CDR3 length, J gene, CDR3 DNA, CDR3 protein. A D gene is named only where the DNA matches it firmly. Clone size is stated in some rows and not others, as once, few, many or a class when expanded.

v_call: TRBV5-6; clone_size: many; d_call: .; cdr3_length: 15; j_call: TRBJ2-1; cdr3_nt: TGTGCCACCGCACCCCCCGGCAGGTCCTACAATGAGCAGTTCTTC; cdr3_aa: CATAPPGRSYNEQFF
v_call: TRBV20-1; clone_size: .; d_call: TRBD1; cdr3_length: 13; j_call: TRBJ2-5; cdr3_nt: TGCAGTGCATCCGGGACAGGGGGAGAGACCCAGTACTTC; cdr3_aa: CSASGTGGETQYF
v_call: TRBV27; clone_size: .; d_call: .; cdr3_length: 15; j_call: TRBJ1-1; cdr3_nt: TGTGCCAGCAGTTTAGGTTCAGCAGGGAACACTGAAGCTTTCTTT; cdr3_aa: CASSLGSAGNTEAFF
v_call: TRBV6-1; clone_size: .; d_call: .; cdr3_length: 12; j_call: TRBJ1-1; cdr3_nt: TGTGCCAGCAGTTATGGGGGGGAGTTGGCTTTCTTT; cdr3_aa: CASSYGGELAFF
v_call: TRBV3-1; clone_size: .; d_call: .; cdr3_length: 13; j_call: TRBJ2-6; cdr3_nt: TGTGCCAGCAGCCAGGGGGGGGCCAACGTCCTGACTTTC; cdr3_aa: CASSQGGANVLTF
v_call: TRBV11-2; clone_size: .; d_call: TRBD1; cdr3_length: 16; j_call: TRBJ2-3; cdr3_nt: TGTGCCAGCAGCTTAGAGGACAGGCCTAGCACAGATACGCAGTATTTT; cdr3_aa: CASSLEDRPSTDTQYF
v_call: TRBV7-8; clone_size: many; d_call: TRBD1; cdr3_length: 13; j_call: TRBJ1-4; cdr3_nt: TGTGCCAGCAGCTTACTGACAGGGGGGAAACTGTTTTTT; cdr3_aa: CASSLLTGGKLFF
v_call: TRBV7-3; clone_size: few; d_call: .; cdr3_length: 13; j_call: TRBJ2-1; cdr3_nt: TGTGCCAGCAGCTTAGGAGGGGTCGGCGAGCAGTTCTTC; cdr3_aa: CASSLGGVGEQFF
v_call: TRBV7-6; clone_size: few; d_call: TRBD2; cdr3_length: 16; j_call: TRBJ2-1; cdr3_nt: TGTGCCAGCAGCTTAGATCTAGCGGGAGGCCACAATGAGCAGTTCTTC; cdr3_aa: CASSLDLAGGHNEQFF
v_call: TRBV7-7; clone_size: .; d_call: .; cdr3_length: 13; j_call: TRBJ1-1; cdr3_nt: TGTGCTAGCAGCTTAGGAGAGAACACTGAAGCTTTCTTT; cdr3_aa: CASSLGENTEAFF
v_call: TRBV7-4; clone_size: .; d_call: TRBD2; cdr3_length: 17; j_call: TRBJ2-5; cdr3_nt: TGTGCCAGCAGCTTAGCGGGACTAGCGGGAGTAAGGGAGACCCAGTACTTC; cdr3_aa: CASSLAGLAGVRETQYF
v_call: TRBV7-3; clone_size: .; d_call: .; cdr3_length: 13; j_call: TRBJ2-7; cdr3_nt: TGTGCCAGCAGCCAAGGGAGCCACAATGAGCAGTACTTC; cdr3_aa: CASSQGSHNEQYF
v_call: TRBV12-3/TRBV12-4; clone_size: .; d_call: .; cdr3_length: 11; j_call: TRBJ2-3; cdr3_nt: TGTGCCAGCAGTTTCGGCTACGAGCAGTATTTT; cdr3_aa: CASSFGYEQYF
v_call: TRBV7-9; clone_size: .; d_call: .; cdr3_length: 17; j_call: TRBJ2-2; cdr3_nt: TGTGCCAGCAGCAAGCCGATATCCGCCGCGAACACCGGGGAGCTGTTTTTT; cdr3_aa: CASSKPISAANTGELFF
v_call: TRBV28; clone_size: few; d_call: TRBD1; cdr3_length: 15; j_call: TRBJ2-7; cdr3_nt: TGTGCCAGCCCCGACAGGGGGGTAGAGCGTTACGAGCAGTACTTC; cdr3_aa: CASPDRGVERYEQYF
v_call: TRBV15; clone_size: .; d_call: TRBD2; cdr3_length: 18; j_call: TRBJ2-3; cdr3_nt: TGTGCCACCAGCAGACATGGGGGCGCGGGAGGGGCCACAGATACGCAGTATTTT; cdr3_aa: CATSRHGGAGGATDTQYF
v_call: TRBV10-2; clone_size: medium-sized; d_call: .; cdr3_length: 11; j_call: TRBJ2-3; cdr3_nt: TGCGCCAGCAGGTTAGAAGATACGCAGTATTTT; cdr3_aa: CASRLEDTQYF
v_call: TRBV7-5; clone_size: .; d_call: .; cdr3_length: 16; j_call: TRBJ2-4; cdr3_nt: .; cdr3_aa: CISVPAADRVVNIQYF
v_call: TRBV6-6; clone_size: many; d_call: .; cdr3_length: 15; j_call: TRBJ1-1; cdr3_nt: TGTGCCAGCAGTTACTCACGGGGTAGGGGCACTGAAGCTTTCTTT; cdr3_aa: CASSYSRGRGTEAFF
v_call: TRBV28; clone_size: many; d_call: .; cdr3_length: 14; j_call: TRBJ2-2; cdr3_nt: TGTGCCAGCAGTTTTAATAGGGTCGCCGGGGAGCTGTTTTTT; cdr3_aa: CASSFNRVAGELFF
v_call: TRBV7-3; clone_size: medium-sized; d_call: TRBD2; cdr3_length: 15; j_call: TRBJ2-7; cdr3_nt: TGTGCCAGCAGCCCTAGACTAGCGGGAGTAAACGAGCAGTACTTC; cdr3_aa: CASSPRLAGVNEQYF
v_call: TRBV7-8; clone_size: medium-sized; d_call: TRBD1; cdr3_length: 17; j_call: TRBJ2-5; cdr3_nt: TGTGCCAGCAGCTCCCCCTCGACAGGGGGCACTCGAGGGACCCAGTACTTC; cdr3_aa: CASSSPSTGGTRGTQYF
v_call: TRBV7-4; clone_size: .; d_call: TRBD2; cdr3_length: 17; j_call: TRBJ2-1; cdr3_nt: TGTGCCAGCAGCTCGGGAATAGCGGGAGCCCGGGCCAATGAGCAGTTCTTC; cdr3_aa: CASSSGIAGARANEQFF
v_call: TRBV12-3/TRBV12-4; clone_size: many; d_call: TRBD2; cdr3_length: 17; j_call: TRBJ2-3; cdr3_nt: TGTGCCAGCGAAGGACTAGGCCGGATCACTAGCACAGATACGCAGTATTTT; cdr3_aa: CASEGLGRITSTDTQYF
v_call: TRBV7-2; clone_size: .; d_call: .; cdr3_length: 13; j_call: TRBJ2-1; cdr3_nt: TGTGCCAGCAGCTTACAGGTGCGGGATGAGCAGTTCTTC; cdr3_aa: CASSLQVRDEQFF
v_call: TRBV12-3/TRBV12-4; clone_size: .; d_call: TRBD1; cdr3_length: 15; j_call: TRBJ2-5; cdr3_nt: TGTGCCAGCAGTACAGGGGGCTTAACCAAAGAGACCCAGTACTTC; cdr3_aa: CASSTGGLTKETQYF
v_call: TRBV7-4; clone_size: .; d_call: TRBD2; cdr3_length: 14; j_call: TRBJ2-1; cdr3_nt: TGTGCCAGCAGTAATAGCGGGAGGAGCTACGAGCAGTTCTTC; cdr3_aa: CASSNSGRSYEQFF
v_call: TRBV7-2; clone_size: .; d_call: TRBD1; cdr3_length: 12; j_call: TRBJ2-4; cdr3_nt: TGTGCCAGCAGCTTGACAGGGAACATTCAGTACTTC; cdr3_aa: CASSLTGNIQYF
v_call: TRBV10-3; clone_size: many; d_call: TRBD2; cdr3_length: 16; j_call: TRBJ2-1; cdr3_nt: TGTGCCATCAGTGAGCTTAGCGGGCTCTCCTACAATGAGCAGTTCTTC; cdr3_aa: CAISELSGLSYNEQFF
v_call: TRBV7-6; clone_size: .; d_call: TRBD1; cdr3_length: 17; j_call: TRBJ2-4; cdr3_nt: TGTGCCAGCAGCCCGCGGTCAGGGACAGGGGTCCAAAACATTCAGTACTTC; cdr3_aa: CASSPRSGTGVQNIQYF
v_call: TRBV28; clone_size: many; d_call: .; cdr3_length: 13; j_call: TRBJ2-5; cdr3_nt: TGTGCCAGCAGTTTATCAGGGGTGGAGACCCAGTACTTC; cdr3_aa: CASSLSGVETQYF
v_call: TRBV7-8; clone_size: medium-sized; d_call: TRBD1; cdr3_length: 13; j_call: TRBJ1-2; cdr3_nt: TGTGCCAGCAGCGATGACAGGGAACATGGCTACACCTTC; cdr3_aa: CASSDDREHGYTF
v_call: TRBV12-3/TRBV12-4; clone_size: medium-sized; d_call: .; cdr3_length: 12; j_call: TRBJ2-7; cdr3_nt: TGTGCCAGCAGCAAAGGGCCCTACGAGCAGTACTTC; cdr3_aa: CASSKGPYEQYF
v_call: TRBV7-2; clone_size: .; d_call: .; cdr3_length: 15; j_call: TRBJ2-1; cdr3_nt: TGTGCCAGCAGCATTATAGCAGGAGTTACAAATGAGCAGTTCTTC; cdr3_aa: CASSIIAGVTNEQFF
v_call: TRBV7-9; clone_size: medium-sized; d_call: TRBD1; cdr3_length: 13; j_call: TRBJ1-1; cdr3_nt: TGTGCCAGCAGCTTAACAGGGGTCCTTGAAGCTTTCTTT; cdr3_aa: CASSLTGVLEAFF
v_call: TRBV12-2; clone_size: .; d_call: .; cdr3_length: 16; j_call: TRBJ1-2; cdr3_nt: TGTGCCACCGTTGGGGGGCGGGACTTCGTTAACTATGGCTACACCTTC; cdr3_aa: CATVGGRDFVNYGYTF
v_call: TRBV5-4; clone_size: many; d_call: .; cdr3_length: 16; j_call: TRBJ2-1; cdr3_nt: TGTGCCAGCAGCCCCGTAGTGGGAGGGGGCTACAATGAGCAGTTCTTC; cdr3_aa: CASSPVVGGGYNEQFF
v_call: TRBV7-6; clone_size: .; d_call: .; cdr3_length: 14; j_call: TRBJ1-3; cdr3_nt: TGTGCCAGCAGCTTATCTACGACTGGAAACACCATATATTTT; cdr3_aa: CASSLSTTGNTIYF
v_call: TRBV7-3; clone_size: .; d_call: TRBD2; cdr3_length: 16; j_call: TRBJ2-7; cdr3_nt: TGTGCCAGCAGCGATTACGGGACTAGCGGGAGCCACGAGCAGTACTTC; cdr3_aa: CASSDYGTSGSHEQYF
v_call: TRBV6-1; clone_size: .; d_call: TRBD2; cdr3_length: 15; j_call: TRBJ2-1; cdr3_nt: TGTGCCAGCAGTGAAGGAGCGGGAGGGGGGGATACGCAGTTCTTC; cdr3_aa: CASSEGAGGGDTQFF
v_call: TRBV7-2; clone_size: .; d_call: .; cdr3_length: 14; j_call: TRBJ2-7; cdr3_nt: TGTGCCAGCAGCTTTCAGGGGATCTCCTACGAGCAGTACTTC; cdr3_aa: CASSFQGISYEQYF
v_call: TRBV6-1; clone_size: medium-sized; d_call: TRBD2; cdr3_length: 17; j_call: TRBJ2-7; cdr3_nt: TGTGCCAGCAGTGGATCCACTAGCGGGTGGGCCTCCTACGAGCAGTACTTC; cdr3_aa: CASSGSTSGWASYEQYF
v_call: TRBV6-1; clone_size: many; d_call: .; cdr3_length: 15; j_call: TRBJ1-3; cdr3_nt: TGTGCCAGCAGTTGGGAGGGGGATCCAGGAAACACCATATATTTT; cdr3_aa: CASSWEGDPGNTIYF
v_call: TRBV28; clone_size: many; d_call: TRBD1; cdr3_length: 16; j_call: TRBJ2-5; cdr3_nt: TGTGCCAGCAGAAGCCTGGAGAGCGGCAGGGGGGAGACCCAGTACTTC; cdr3_aa: CASRSLESGRGETQYF
v_call: TRBV7-6; clone_size: once; d_call: TRBD2; cdr3_length: 16; j_call: TRBJ2-5; cdr3_nt: TGTGCCAGCAGCCCCCCGACTAGCGGGGGGGCTCGAGAGCAGTACTTC; cdr3_aa: CASSPPTSGGAREQYF
v_call: TRBV7-3; clone_size: .; d_call: .; cdr3_length: 14; j_call: TRBJ2-1; cdr3_nt: TGTGCCAGCAGCCTATCCGGTTCCACCTACGAGCAGTTCTTC; cdr3_aa: CASSLSGSTYEQFF
v_call: TRBV6-1; clone_size: medium-sized; d_call: TRBD1; cdr3_length: 16; j_call: TRBJ2-5; cdr3_nt: TGTGCCAGCAGGCCAACCGGACAGGGGCGGGAGGAGACCCAGTACTTC; cdr3_aa: CASRPTGQGREETQYF
v_call: TRBV7-6; clone_size: large; d_call: TRBD2; cdr3_length: 15; j_call: TRBJ2-1; cdr3_nt: TGTGCCAGCAGCTTAGCTAGCGGGAGATACAATGAGCAGTTCTTC; cdr3_aa: CASSLASGRYNEQFF
v_call: TRBV7-2; clone_size: few; d_call: .; cdr3_length: 15; j_call: TRBJ2-5; cdr3_nt: TGTGCCAGCCGCCCCCAGGGGCAGGGGATTGAGACCCAGTACTTC; cdr3_aa: CASRPQGQGIETQYF
v_call: TRBV6-1; clone_size: .; d_call: .; cdr3_length: 14; j_call: TRBJ2-7; cdr3_nt: TGTGCTCTCCGTTCAGCGGGCACGTCCTACGAGCAGTACTTC; cdr3_aa: CALRSAGTSYEQYF
v_call: TRBV7-2; clone_size: few; d_call: TRBD2; cdr3_length: 16; j_call: TRBJ2-3; cdr3_nt: TGTGCCAGCAGCTCTCAGCTAGCGGGAGGGGGAGATACGCAGTATTTT; cdr3_aa: CASSSQLAGGGDTQYF